Shown below are 20 T cell receptor beta chains from a single sample sequenced in a study of memory CD4+ T cells and cytomegalovirus serostatus. Single viable CD3+CD4+CD8-CD45RO+ cells were sorted as the memory CD4+ T cells. The table came from immunoSEQ multiplex PCR; TCRdb's copy has only in-frame clones and leaves some out. Among roughly 64,000 clones listed, roughly four fifths were seen once. The sample consisted of memory CD4+ T cells from blood. These receptors all stem from an adult in good health and CMV-seronegative.

The chain recombines TRBV5-6 with TRBJ1-4; 8 bases map to TRBD1. The CDR3 loop spans 14 amino acids. The V gene end was trimmed by 5 bases and the J gene end by 5 bases; junction bases not matched to a gene: 5. Germline CDR1 is SGHDT and CDR2 is YYEEEE. The CDR3 region has the DNA TGTGCCAGCAGTGGGACAGGCGGGAATGAAAAACTGTTTTTT. Protein product: CASSGTGGNEKLFF.

The V and J genes are TRBV27 and TRBJ1-6; 7 nucleotides agree with TRBD1. The CDR3 loop spans 13 amino acids. CDR1 is MNHEY and CDR2 is SMNVEV in the germline V gene (reference sequence). The V segment lost 3 bases and the J segment 8 bases; nucleotides outside the gene matches: 1. This CDR3 reads CASSFGTDSPLHF. CDR3 in DNA: TGTGCCAGCAGTTTCGGGACAGATTCACCCCTCCACTTT.

V gene TRBV7-9 combines with J gene TRBJ1-3, with D possibly TRBD1 on 5 matching bases. The CDR3 has 15 amino acids. Trimming stripped 0 bases from V and 4 bases from J, with 10 bases between. Germline CDR1 and CDR2: SEHNR and FQNEAQ (reference sequence). Here the CDR3 DNA reads TGTGCCAGCAGCTTAGCAGGGTCAGGGGGAAACACCATATATTTT. This sequence encodes CASSLAGSGGNTIYF. The variable domain in full, completed from reference TRBV7-9 and TRBJ1-3, reads DTGVSQNPRHKITKRGQNVTFRCDPISEHNRLYWYRQTLGQGPEFLTYFQNEAQLEKSRLLSDRFSAERPKGSFSTLEIQRTEQGDSAMYLCASSLAGSGGNTIYFGEGSWLTVV.

The genes are TRBV9 and TRBJ1-4; the D is unclear. Per germline, CDR1 SGDLS and CDR2 YYNGEE. The length of the CDR3 is 15 residues. Deletions cut 1 base from V and 5 bases from J, with 12 bases between. The CDR3 nucleotides read TGTGCCAGCAGCGTATCGGGCCTCCAAAATGAAAAACTGTTTTTT. Translating it yields CASSVSGLQNEKLFF.

This sequence joins TRBV18 and TRBJ1-5, with D maybe TRBD1 (5 bases). Trimming pared 2 bases from V and 0 bases from J, leaving 8 bases between. This CDR3 is built from 15 residues. Germline V gene lookup returns CDR1 KGHSH and CDR2 LQKENI. CDR3 sequence (DNA): TGTGCCAGCTCACCAGGGGCAGATAGCAATCAGCCCCAGCATTTT. It encodes CASSPGADSNQPQHF.

V is TRBV5-1 and J is TRBJ2-7; TRBD1 agrees at 8 bases. V dropped 1 base and J dropped 4; count of bases not matched to a gene: 7. The CDR3 is 15 residues long. Germline V lookup: CDR1 SGHRS, CDR2 YFSETQ. The CDR3 nucleotides read TGCGCCAGCAGCTTGCAGGCAGGGGGCTCATACGAGCAGTACTTC. Its translation: CASSLQAGGSYEQYF. The full variable domain, completed using reference TRBV5-1 and TRBJ2-7, is KAGVTQTPRYLIKTRGQQVTLSCSPISGHRSVSWYQQTPGQGLQFLFEYFSETQRNKGNFPGRFSGRQFSNSRSEMNVSTLELGDSALYLCASSLQAGGSYEQYFGPGTRLTVT.

The chain combines TRBV2 with TRBJ1-1; the D gene is possibly TRBD1 (5 bases). The V gene's germline CDR1 is SNHLY and CDR2 FYNNEI. Deletions cut 9 bases from V and 1 base from J, with 9 bases between. CDR3 size: 12 residues. The CDR3 DNA sequence: TGTGCCAGTACCACAGGGAACACTGAAGCTTTCTTT. It translates to CASTTGNTEAFF.

In this sample, this clone turned up once. The rearrangement links TRBV2 to TRBJ2-5; the D gene is possibly TRBD2 (5 bases). CDR3 size: 14 residues. CDR1 and CDR2 (germline): SNHLY, FYNNEI. V shed 4 bases and J shed 5 bases, with 14 bases lying between them. The DNA for the CDR3 is TGTGCCAGCAGTGTGGACTTCCGCGGGGAGACCCAGTACTTC. Translated: CASSVDFRGETQYF. Variable domain in full (rest from reference TRBV2 and TRBJ2-5): EPEVTQTPSHQVTQMGQEVILRCVPISNHLYFYWYRQILGQKVEFLVSFYNNEISEKSEIFDDQFSVERPDGSNFTLKIRSTKLEDSAMYFCASSVDFRGETQYFGPGTRLLVL.

The rearrangement joins TRBV18 to TRBJ2-3; TRBD1 might be the D (6 bases). Looked up from germline, CDR1 is KGHSH and CDR2 is LQKENI. V dropped 4 bases and J dropped 0 bases, with 17 bases sitting between them. The length of the CDR3 is 17 residues. CDR3 amino acids: CASSLTGTGSSTDTQYF. The DNA of the CDR3 is TGTGCCAGCTCACTCACCGGAACAGGGTCTAGCACAGATACGCAGTATTTT.

V and J are TRBV6-5 and TRBJ2-1, with 9 bases identical to TRBD1. V was pared by 5 bases and J by 8 bases, with 10 bases of the junction left unmatched. This CDR3 spans 15 amino acids. Germline V CDR1 and CDR2: MNHEY, SVGAGI. CDR3 region: CASSVTGGYGYEQFF. CDR3 nucleotide sequence: TGTGCCAGCAGTGTCACAGGGGGCTATGGATATGAGCAGTTCTTC.

This chain connects TRBV7-3 to TRBJ2-7; D remains unclear. V lost 3 bases, J lost 1 base, and 7 bases lay in between. This CDR3 has 13 residues. Looked up from germline, CDR1 is SGHTA and CDR2 is FQGTGA. In DNA form, the CDR3 reads TGTGCCAGCAGCTTGGGAAGGTCCTACGAGCAGTACTTC. Its translation is CASSLGRSYEQYF.

This chain links TRBV5-1 with TRBJ2-7; D is unresolved. The CDR3 consists of 14 residues. Germline V gene data show CDR1 as SGHRS and CDR2 as YFSETQ. V was pared by 0 bases and J by 1 base, with 8 bases between. In nucleotides, the CDR3 is TGCGCCAGCAGCTTGGCCCCAGAATCCTACGAGCAGTACTTC. Translation gives CASSLAPESYEQYF.

The chain uses TRBV5-4 and TRBJ2-7; 8 bases map to TRBD1. After removal of 1 base from V and 3 bases from J, the junction contained 0 bases not matched to a gene. CDR1 and CDR2 from the germline V gene are SGHNT and YYREEE (reference sequence). CDR3 length: 13 amino acids. DNA for the CDR3: TGTGCCAGCAGCTTGACAGGGGGCTACGAGCAGTACTTC. Its protein product is CASSLTGGYEQYF. The full variable domain, in which reference TRBV5-4 and TRBJ2-7 provide the parts outside the CDR3, is ETGVTQSPTHLIKTRGQQVTLRCSSQSGHNTVSWYQQALGQGPQFIFQYYREEENGRGNFPPRFSGLQFPNYSSELNVNALELDDSALYLCASSLTGGYEQYFGPGTRLTVT.

The chain employs TRBV18 and TRBJ1-1, with TRBD1 as a possible D gene (6 bases). CDR1 is KGHSH and CDR2 is LQKENI in the germline V gene. This CDR3 is built from 14 residues. Trimming removed 5 bases at V and 4 bases at J, with 14 bases between. The CDR3 loop reads CASSSGTRGTEAFF. CDR3 sequence (DNA): TGTGCCAGCTCATCCGGGACACGGGGCACTGAAGCTTTCTTT.

The chain employs TRBV27 and TRBJ1-2, with D possibly being TRBD1 (6 bases). The CDR3 has 14 residues. In germline, CDR1 is MNHEY, CDR2 SMNVEV (reference sequence). Trimming shortened V by 4 bases and J by 1 base, and 10 bases separated the two germline ends. The chain's CDR3 is CASSWTVNNYGYTF. For the CDR3, the DNA is TGTGCCAGCAGTTGGACAGTTAATAACTATGGCTACACCTTC.

This clone was observed a handful of times. This chain links TRBV28 with TRBJ1-1, with a possible D match to TRBD1 (5 bases). Germline V gives CDR1 MDHEN, CDR2 SYDVKM. Trimming took 6 bases from V and 9 from J, leaving 26 bases between them. The CDR3 covers 16 residues. The CDR3 DNA reads as TGTGCCAGCAGGGACGGAGTTCTAACCGGGACGGTAAAAGCTTTCTTT. It is translated as CASRDGVLTGTVKAFF.

Of note for this clone: Its ends do not fully match the called genes, so a read error is possible. The CDR3 nucleotides are TGTGCTAGCAGCTTATCGTGGGGCCGTGGACAAGAGACCCAGTACTTC. It codes for CASSLSWGRGQETQYF. The chain links TRBV7-7 to TRBJ2-5; D possibly corresponds to TRBD1 (5 bases). The germline gives CDR1 SSHAT, CDR2 FNYEAQ (reference sequence). This CDR3 is 16 amino acids long.

The genes are TRBV5-4 and TRBJ1-6; no definite D call. The germline V gene has CDR1 SGHNT and CDR2 YYREEE (reference sequence). The CDR3 sequence is 13 residues long. Trimming left V 0 bases short and J 7 bases short, with 5 bases between. CDR3 sequence reads: CASSLGNNSPLHF. The CDR3 bases are TGTGCCAGCAGCTTGGGAAACAATTCACCCCTCCACTTT.

This clone qualifies as medium-sized. The chain joins TRBV25-1 to TRBJ2-3; 7 bases match TRBD1. V was clipped by 8 bases and J by 4 bases; unmatched bases: 6. Germline V gene sequence: CDR1 MGHDK, CDR2 SYGVNS. The CDR3 is 13 amino acids. The CDR3: CASGRGMADTQYF. In DNA form, the CDR3 reads TGTGCCAGCGGCAGGGGGATGGCAGATACGCAGTATTTT.

This chain connects TRBV28 to TRBJ2-1; possible D gene TRBD2, 5 bases. V was trimmed by 2 bases and J by 4 bases, leaving 9 bases between them. The CDR3 has 14 residues. From germline, CDR1 is MDHEN and CDR2 SYDVKM. CDR3: CASSLGSFYNEQFF. Here the CDR3 DNA reads TGTGCCAGCAGTTTAGGGAGTTTTTACAATGAGCAGTTCTTC.